This T cell receptor (beta chain) was profiled in a study of multiple sclerosis patients with progressive multifocal leukoencephalopathy. This clone was found once. Its matching antigen is unknown. Regarding time point: around 12 months of natalizumab therapy. Prior interferon beta treatment was universal, and the PML patients were all female. The table came from immunoSEQ multiplex PCR; TCRdb's copy has only in-frame clones and leaves some out. The sample records more than 20,000 clones, less than 95% being singletons. The length of the CDR3 is 15 residues. Trimming cost V 5 bases and J 1 base, with 14 bases left between them. The germline V gene encodes CDR1 SGHNT and CDR2 YENEEA. The study, taken as a whole, reports: The findings' link to JC virus versus immunocompromise remained uncertain. Clones expanded at PML were already present before and during natalizumab.

J is TRBJ1-1 and V is TRBV11-3, with D possibly matching TRBD1 (6 bases). Material: PBMCs, obtained from a patient treated with natalizumab. The origin of this receptor is a man aged 25-45 years with multiple sclerosis. CDR3 sequence reads: CASSPSGTWNTEAFF. DNA for the CDR3: TGTGCCAGCAGCCCTTCCGGGACATGGAACACTGAAGCTTTCTTT.